This T cell receptor (beta chain) was documented in a study of CD8 T cells in ankylosing spondylitis. Via MiXCR, TCRdb re-called the 5' RACE reads, giving one row per CDR3 protein. The sample includes under 950,000 distinct CDR3 sequences, 15% to 20% of them seen just once. Germline lookup yields CDR1 MNHNS and CDR2 SASEGT. Trimming removed 8 bases at V and 8 bases at J, with 15 bases between. The CDR3 has 13 residues. A word on this clonotype: Its antigen is not identified.

Findings of the study overall: Existing reports had already noted some motif variants in reactive arthritis synovial fluid and blood. Typical of ankylosing spondylitis blood, it appeared, was a TCR beta motif of roughly eight highly homologous variants. The study looked at matched synovial fluid samples from ankylosing spondylitis patients. Disease-linked clones were reported to be significantly enriched there.

Sequencing was done on a sample of blood, either unsorted or a sorted T cell fraction (not recorded which). The J gene is TRBJ1-4, the V gene TRBV6-1; D gene uncertain. The sequence came from a male donor with ankylosing spondylitis. The CDR3 here is CASGPGPEEKLFF. The CDR3 DNA is TGTGCCAGCGGACCGGGCCCGGAGGAAAAACTGTTTTTT.